A single sample gave rise to the 24 T cell receptor beta chains below, sequenced in a study of CD8 T cells in ankylosing spondylitis (dated by TCRdb to about 2017). Receptor amplification or capture employed 5' RACE. The sequencing machine was an Illumina HiSeq 2500. TCRdb handled the public reads itself, with Q25 trimming in fastp and clone calling in MiXCR, and kept productive beta chains. Rows with a matching CDR3 protein are joined into one entry that keeps the most common DNA and genes. The sample records 230,000 or so distinct CDR3 sequences, about 24% of which are singletons. The ten top clones hold more than 0.6% of the sample. The sample comprised blood, either unsorted or a sorted T cell fraction (not recorded which). The receptors were sampled from a male donor with ankylosing spondylitis or in good health (not recorded which).

This clonotype was observed a few times. The gene calls are TRBV7-8 and TRBJ2-1; 12 nucleotides agree with TRBD2. The germline gives CDR1 SGHVS, CDR2 FQNEAQ. The CDR3 loop spans 16 amino acids. V gave up 4 bases and J gave up 6 bases; unmatched junction bases: 7. CDR3 sequence: CASSSWTSGALNEQFF. The CDR3 nucleotides are TGTGCCAGCAGCTCCTGGACTAGCGGGGCTCTCAATGAGCAGTTCTTC.

The chain links TRBV7-2 to TRBJ2-1; D uncertain. The V gene's germline CDR1 is SGHTA and CDR2 FQGNSA. This CDR3 region has 14 residues. V was cut by 1 base and J by 12 bases, with 16 bases left in between. The CDR3 here is CASSLEWAVVGQFF. CDR3 in DNA: TGTGCCAGCAGCTTAGAGTGGGCGGTGGTTGGGCAGTTCTTC.

This clonotype was recorded at least ten times. The rearrangement links TRBV7-3 to TRBJ2-3; 9 positions match TRBD2. CDR3 size: 13 residues. Trimming at V came to 5 bases and at J to 6 bases, leaving 3 bases not matched to a gene. Germline loops: CDR1 SGHTA, CDR2 FQGTGA. The CDR3: CASSPSGGDTQYF. CDR3 bases: TGTGCCAGCAGCCCAAGCGGGGGGGATACGCAGTATTTT.

The rearrangement uses TRBV7-2 and TRBJ2-5; the D gene is possibly TRBD1 (6 bases). CDR3 size: 16 residues. The germline V and J ends were trimmed by 0 bases and 1 base, with 12 bases remaining between them. Germline CDR1 reads SGHTA; CDR2 reads FQGNSA. The CDR3 reads CASSLAAGVSQETQYF. DNA for the CDR3: TGTGCCAGCAGCTTAGCGGCAGGGGTGAGCCAAGAGACCCAGTACTTC.

This clonotype showed up many times. The chain joins TRBV12-3 or TRBV12-4 to TRBJ2-3; 9 nucleotides match TRBD2. The CDR3 extends over 16 amino acids. The V gene end was trimmed by 6 bases and the J gene end by 3 bases; junction bases not matched to a gene: 10. CDR3 bases: TGTGCCAGCAGCCTCGTTGGCGGGGGGGCGACAGATACGCAGTATTTT. Amino acid sequence: CASSLVGGGATDTQYF.

This clonotype was seen many times. J is TRBJ2-7 and V is TRBV20-1; tentatively, D is TRBD1 (7 bases). Trimming pared 3 bases from V and 2 bases from J, leaving 14 bases between. Per the germline V gene, CDR1 is DFQATT and CDR2 is SNEGSKA (reference sequence). The CDR3 runs to 14 residues. CDR3 sequence (DNA): TGCAGTGCTAGCCTGGCAGGGGGGACCTACGAGCAGTACTTC. Residues: CSASLAGGTYEQYF.

This clonotype showed up many times. V is TRBV20-1 and J is TRBJ2-1; perhaps TRBD2 as D (6 bases). V lost 4 bases, J lost 5 bases, and 15 bases lay in between. The CDR3 runs to 14 residues. Germline V gene data show CDR1 as DFQATT and CDR2 as SNEGSKA (reference sequence). CDR3 DNA sequence: TGCAGTGCTAAGGACTACCAAACTCACAATGAGCAGTTCTTC. The encoded protein is CSAKDYQTHNEQFF.

This clonotype was seen many times. The genes are TRBV5-1 and TRBJ1-1; 10 bases align to TRBD1. With 5 bases clipped from V and 5 bases from J, the junction kept 12 bases outside the gene matches. This CDR3 has 16 amino acids. Germline V gene lookup returns CDR1 SGHRS and CDR2 YFSETQ. The CDR3 here is CASRAGTGVLVTEAFF. The CDR3 DNA follows: TGCGCCAGCAGGGCCGGGACAGGGGTACTGGTGACTGAAGCTTTCTTT. The variable domain in full, completed from reference TRBV5-1 and TRBJ1-1, reads KAGVTQTPRYLIKTRGQQVTLSCSPISGHRSVSWYQQTPGQGLQFLFEYFSETQRNKGNFPGRFSGRQFSNSRSEMNVSTLELGDSALYLCASRAGTGVLVTEAFFGQGTRLTVV.

This clonotype was seen at least ten times. The chain couples TRBV20-1 to TRBJ2-4, with D perhaps matching TRBD1 (6 bases). Germline V gene lookup returns CDR1 DFQATT and CDR2 SNEGSKA (reference sequence). V gave up 3 bases and J gave up 4 bases, with 16 bases separating them. The CDR3 contains 15 residues. This CDR3 is CSASGDTGVKNIQYF. The CDR3 DNA reads as TGCAGTGCTAGTGGGGACACAGGCGTTAAAAACATTCAGTACTTC.

The gene calls are TRBV10-3 and TRBJ2-3; D uncertain. In germline, CDR1 is ENHRY, CDR2 SYGVKD. Trimming pared 6 bases from V and 3 bases from J, leaving 7 bases between. The CDR3 totals 12 residues. CDR3 nucleotides: TGTGCCATCAGCGCCATGACAGATACGCAGTATTTT. Its protein product is CAISAMTDTQYF.

V gene TRBV6-4 combines with J gene TRBJ2-3, with 7 nucleotides matching TRBD1. Germline CDR1 is MRHNA and CDR2 is SNTAGT. V lost 6 bases and J lost 5; bases outside the gene matches: 8. The CDR3 sequence is 14 residues long. This CDR3 is CASRPTGSEDTQYF. Here the CDR3 DNA reads TGTGCCAGCAGACCGACAGGGTCGGAAGATACGCAGTATTTT.

This clonotype was counted ten times or more. This chain links TRBV7-2 with TRBJ1-5; 10 bases are shared with TRBD1. The V gene end was trimmed by 6 bases and the J gene end by 5 bases; junction bases not matched to a gene: 7. This CDR3 comprises 15 residues. The germline gives CDR1 SGHTA, CDR2 FQGNSA. The CDR3 loop is CASRYLGQGDQPQHF. CDR3 coding DNA: TGTGCCAGCAGGTATCTTGGACAGGGGGATCAGCCCCAGCATTTT.

This chain joins TRBV6-5 and TRBJ2-4; D remains unclear. Germline V CDR1 and CDR2: MNHEY, SVGAGI. This CDR3 has 11 amino acids. V lost 8 bases and J 4 bases, leaving 6 bases between the germline ends. CDR3 in DNA: TGTGCCAGCGCGATGAAAAACATTCAGTACTTC. This encodes CASAMKNIQYF.

There are many counts of this clonotype. This rearrangement joins TRBV20-1 to TRBJ2-1; D is possibly TRBD1 or TRBD2 (6 bases each). V dropped 0 bases and J dropped 8 bases, with 14 bases sitting between them. This CDR3 region has 14 residues. The germline gives CDR1 DFQATT, CDR2 SNEGSKA (reference sequence). This chain's CDR3 is CSARDPGAGDEQFF. The DNA of the CDR3 is TGCAGTGCTAGAGATCCGGGGGCAGGAGATGAGCAGTTCTTC.

In its sample, this clonotype was seen a few times. V usage is TRBV6-1 and J usage is TRBJ2-7; a possible D gene is TRBD2 (5 bases). This CDR3 has 15 amino acids. Trimming cost V 6 bases and J 5 bases, with 20 bases left between them. From germline, CDR1 is MNHNS and CDR2 SASEGT. The CDR3 DNA is TGTGCCAGCAGAAAGTTCGAGGGATCCAACCACGAGCAGTACTTC. As protein: CASRKFEGSNHEQYF.

The chain joins TRBV10-3 to TRBJ2-3; either TRBD1 or TRBD2 may fit D (6 bases each). Trimming stripped 3 bases from V and 6 bases from J, with 13 bases between. Germline values: CDR1 ENHRY, CDR2 SYGVKD. The CDR3 runs 14 residues. DNA for the CDR3: TGTGCCATCAGTGACCCGGGGGCGGGTGATACGCAGTATTTT. Its translation: CAISDPGAGDTQYF.

V and J are TRBV20-1 and TRBJ2-3; D call uncertain. The germline gives CDR1 DFQATT, CDR2 SNEGSKA (reference sequence). The V end lost 6 bases, the J end lost 2 bases, and 9 bases lay between the germline ends. The CDR3 contains 12 residues. CDR3 DNA: TGCAGTGCCAAACCCACCACAGATACGCAGTATTTT. It specifies CSAKPTTDTQYF.

The rearrangement links TRBV20-1 to TRBJ2-1, with TRBD2 identical over 12 bases. This CDR3 has 19 residues. The trim removed 2 bases at V and 2 bases at J, leaving 13 bases unmatched. Germline V lookup: CDR1 DFQATT, CDR2 SNEGSKA (reference sequence). The CDR3 nucleotides are TGCAGTGCTAGATCCGTGGGGGGTCTAGCGGGGGGGACCTACAATGAGCAGTTCTTC. As protein: CSARSVGGLAGGTYNEQFF.

CDR3 sequence reads: CSAKLGPTGVVLPLHF. CDR3 nucleotides: TGCAGTGCTAAATTGGGCCCGACAGGGGTGGTTTTACCCCTCCACTTT. V is TRBV20-1 and J is TRBJ1-6; 8 bases fit TRBD1. The J segment lost 12 bases and the V segment lost 4 bases, leaving 17 bases of the junction unmatched. This CDR3 comprises 16 residues. Germline-derived CDR1 and CDR2 are DFQATT and SNEGSKA (reference sequence).

The V gene is TRBV6-5, the J gene TRBJ2-7, with D hard to call. Between the trimmed V and J ends, which lost 0 bases and 0 bases, there was a span of 6 bases. CDR1 is MNHEY and CDR2 is SVGAGI in the germline V gene. This CDR3 comprises 14 residues. The CDR3 DNA sequence: TGTGCCAGCAGTTACTCTCCCACCTCCTACGAGCAGTACTTC. This gives the protein CASSYSPTSYEQYF.

The gene calls are TRBV4-2 and TRBJ1-6; D gene uncertain. Trimming removed 4 bases at V and 9 bases at J, with 16 bases between. The CDR3 sequence is 15 residues long. The germline V gene has CDR1 LGHNA and CDR2 YNFKEQ. The CDR3 DNA sequence: TGTGCCAGCAGCCCCTCGGGCGGGAGGAGTTCACCCCTCCACTTT. Protein sequence: CASSPSGGRSSPLHF.

In this sample, this clonotype turned up many times. This chain joins TRBV30 and TRBJ2-7; possible D gene TRBD2, 5 bases. V was pared by 2 bases and J by 6 bases, with 8 bases between. The V gene's germline CDR1 is GTSNPN and CDR2 SVGIG (reference sequence). CDR3 size: 11 residues. CDR3 in DNA: TGTGCCTGGAGTTGGGAGTCCGAGCAGTACTTC. Translating gives CAWSWESEQYF.

The V and J genes are TRBV29-1 and TRBJ2-7, with 8 positions matching TRBD1. CDR1 and CDR2 (germline): SQVTM, ANQGSEA. Germline trimming cut 5 bases from V and 2 bases from J; bases unmatched to any gene: 5. This CDR3 is 13 amino acids long. The CDR3 loop is CSVRRTGTYEQYF. CDR3 nucleotides: TGCAGCGTTCGACGGACAGGGACCTACGAGCAGTACTTC.

This clonotype showed up just once. This rearrangement joins TRBV6-5 to TRBJ2-3; D is unresolved. The CDR3 runs to 16 residues. The V gene lost 0 bases and the J gene lost 4 bases, with 14 bases spanning the gap. Germline CDR1 reads MNHEY; CDR2 reads SVGAGI. The CDR3 DNA reads TGTGCCAGCAGTTACTCAGGTGCCGAAAATCCAGATACGCAGTATTTT. It encodes CASSYSGAENPDTQYF.